This is a list of T cell receptor beta chains from one sample in a study of Ad26.COV2.S vaccination and SARS-CoV-2 variants. This table comes from immunoSEQ multiplex PCR, and its TCRdb copy is limited to in-frame clones, with some not included. Among some 340,000 clones listed, 85% were seen once. The source was peripheral blood, collected in a trial of Ad26.COV2.S vaccine versus placebo. The receptors stem from a person aged 18-60 years who received the Ad26.COV2.S COVID-19 vaccine or a placebo. Both conserved end residues are part of each CDR3. The D gene is left open where the match is weak. Only part of the rows carry a size: once, few, many, or a class if the clone is expanded.

>TRBV28|-|TRBJ1-2|-
CASSQSPLPNYGYTF
TGTGCCAGCAGTCAATCACCGCTACCTAACTATGGCTACACCTTC
>TRBV11-3|TRBD1|TRBJ2-3|-
CASMPDRGGNTQYF
TGTGCCAGCATGCCCGACAGGGGTGGAAATACGCAGTATTTT
>TRBV4-1|-|TRBJ1-2|-
CASSWETWNGYTF
TGCGCCAGCAGCTGGGAGACGTGGAATGGCTACACCTTC
>TRBV27|-|TRBJ2-7|few
CASSLTGISYEQYF
TGTGCCAGCAGTTTAACCGGGATCTCCTACGAGCAGTACTTC
>TRBV29-1|-|TRBJ2-3|once
CSVEDRVRTEITDTQYF
TGCAGCGTTGAAGACCGCGTTCGGACAGAGATCACAGATACGCAGTATTTT
>TRBV5-8|TRBD1|TRBJ2-7|-
CASSQGQVLKEEQYF
TGTGCCAGCAGCCAAGGACAGGTGCTTAAGGAAGAGCAGTACTTC
>TRBV5-1|-|TRBJ1-1|once
CASSFSGGNTEAFF
TGCGCCAGCAGCTTTTCGGGCGGTAACACTGAAGCTTTCTTT
>TRBV2|-|TRBJ1-2|few
CASSEVAGGYTF
TGTGCCAGCAGTGAAGTGGCAGGGGGCTACACCTTC
>TRBV7-2|-|TRBJ1-2|-
CASSPWGVVGYGYTF
TGTGCCAGCAGCCCGTGGGGCGTAGTCGGCTATGGCTACACCTTC
>TRBV11-2|-|TRBJ2-3|-
CASSFGGGGADTQYF
TGTGCCAGCAGCTTTGGTGGAGGGGGAGCAGATACGCAGTATTTT
>TRBV19|TRBD1|TRBJ1-1|-
CASSPRQGRTEAFF
TGTGCCAGTAGTCCAAGACAGGGGAGGACTGAAGCTTTCTTT
>TRBV27|-|TRBJ2-1|-
CASSLYGGANNEQFF
TGTGCCAGCAGTTTATATGGGGGGGCTAACAATGAGCAGTTCTTC
>TRBV25-1|TRBD1|TRBJ1-3|-
CASSELGTGDFSENTIYF
TGTGCCAGCAGTGAATTAGGGACAGGGGACTTTAGCGAAAACACCATATATTTT
>TRBV4-1|TRBD1|TRBJ1-1|-
CASSRGQGGTEAFF
TGCGCCAGCAGCCGAGGACAGGGGGGCACTGAAGCTTTCTTT
>TRBV30|-|TRBJ1-1|-
CAWGPSTYTEAFF
TGTGCCTGGGGGCCCTCCACTTACACTGAAGCTTTCTTT
>TRBV5-1|TRBD2|TRBJ2-5|-
CASSLDASGGAASETQYF
TGCGCCAGCAGCTTGGATGCTAGCGGGGGAGCCGCATCTGAGACCCAGTACTTC